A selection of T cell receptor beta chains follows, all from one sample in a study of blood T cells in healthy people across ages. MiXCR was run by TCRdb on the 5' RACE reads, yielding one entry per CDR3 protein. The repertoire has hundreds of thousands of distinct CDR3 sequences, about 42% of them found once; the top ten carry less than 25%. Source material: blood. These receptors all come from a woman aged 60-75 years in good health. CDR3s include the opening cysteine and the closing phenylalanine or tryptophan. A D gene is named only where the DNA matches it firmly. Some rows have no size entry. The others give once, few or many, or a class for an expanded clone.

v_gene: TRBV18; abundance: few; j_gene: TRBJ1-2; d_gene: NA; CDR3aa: CASSPPITQANYGYTF; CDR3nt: TGTGCCAGCTCACCACCGATAACCCAAGCTAACTATGGCTACACCTTC
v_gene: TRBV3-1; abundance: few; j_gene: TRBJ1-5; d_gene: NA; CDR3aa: CASSQGGNNQPQHF; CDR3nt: TGTGCCAGCAGCCAGGGCGGGAACAATCAGCCCCAGCATTTT
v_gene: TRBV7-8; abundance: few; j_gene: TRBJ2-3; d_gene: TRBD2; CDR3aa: CASSLVLAGAPTSTDTQYF; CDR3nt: TGTGCCAGCAGCTTAGTTTTAGCGGGAGCCCCGACTAGCACAGATACGCAGTATTTT
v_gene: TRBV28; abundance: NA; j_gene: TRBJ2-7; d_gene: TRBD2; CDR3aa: CASSLPIAGRLEQYF; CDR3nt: TGTGCCAGCAGTTTGCCTATAGCGGGACGACTCGAGCAGTACTTC
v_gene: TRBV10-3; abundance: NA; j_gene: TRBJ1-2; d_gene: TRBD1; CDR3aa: CAISVNSQGVYGYTF; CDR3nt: TGTGCCATCAGTGTAAACTCACAGGGGGTCTATGGCTACACCTTC
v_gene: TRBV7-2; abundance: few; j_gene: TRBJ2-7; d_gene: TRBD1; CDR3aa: CASSLAQGAGEQYF; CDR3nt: TGTGCCAGCAGCTTAGCCCAGGGGGCTGGTGAGCAGTACTTC
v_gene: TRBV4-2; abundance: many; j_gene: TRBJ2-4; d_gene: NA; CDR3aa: CASSQDLAGIQYF; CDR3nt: TGTGCCAGCAGCCAAGATTTAGCCGGCATTCAGTACTTC
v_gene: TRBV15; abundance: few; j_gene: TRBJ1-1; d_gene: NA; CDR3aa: CATSRAADNTEAFF; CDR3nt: TGTGCCACCAGCAGAGCGGCGGACAACACTGAAGCTTTCTTT
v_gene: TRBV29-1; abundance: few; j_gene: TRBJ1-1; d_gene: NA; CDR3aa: CSVAPGLNTEAFF; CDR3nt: TGCAGCGTCGCACCGGGCCTAAACACTGAAGCTTTCTTT
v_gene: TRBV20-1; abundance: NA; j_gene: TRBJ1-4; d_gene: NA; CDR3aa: CSARRRGPPTNEKLFF; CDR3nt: TGCAGTGCTAGACGTAGGGGACCTCCAACTAATGAAAAACTGTTTTTT
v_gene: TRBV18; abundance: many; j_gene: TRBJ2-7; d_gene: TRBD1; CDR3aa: CASSSGTGYSEQYF; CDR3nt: TGTGCCAGCTCATCAGGGACAGGGTACAGCGAGCAGTACTTC
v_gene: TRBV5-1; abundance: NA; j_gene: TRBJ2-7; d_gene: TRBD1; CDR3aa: CASSSPGQETYEQYF; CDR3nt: TGCGCCAGCAGCTCTCCGGGACAGGAGACCTACGAGCAGTACTTC
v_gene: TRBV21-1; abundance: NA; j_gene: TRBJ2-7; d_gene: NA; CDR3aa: CASSPTRGVKGEQYF; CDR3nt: TGTGCCAGCAGCCCTACGAGGGGGGTTAAGGGCGAGCAGTACTTC
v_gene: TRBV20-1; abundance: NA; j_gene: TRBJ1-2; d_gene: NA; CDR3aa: CSAAFTGTRGYTF; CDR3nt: TGCAGTGCTGCTTTTACAGGGACAAGGGGCTACACCTTC
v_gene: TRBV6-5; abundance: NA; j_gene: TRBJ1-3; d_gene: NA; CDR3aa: CASRTTGSGNTIYF; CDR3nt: TGTGCCAGCAGGACAACAGGGTCTGGAAACACCATATATTTT
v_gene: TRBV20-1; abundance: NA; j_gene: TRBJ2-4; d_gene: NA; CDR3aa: CSAKMEEGAKNIQYF; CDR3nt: TGCAGTGCAAAAATGGAGGAGGGGGCCAAAAACATTCAGTACTTC
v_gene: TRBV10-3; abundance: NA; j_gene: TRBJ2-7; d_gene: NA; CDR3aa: CAISESMVTNLDEQYF; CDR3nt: TGTGCCATCAGTGAGTCGATGGTGACTAACCTAGACGAGCAGTACTTC
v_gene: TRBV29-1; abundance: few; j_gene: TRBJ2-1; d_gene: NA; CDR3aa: CSADRSGGSNEQFF; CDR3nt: TGCAGCGCCGACAGGAGCGGAGGTTCCAATGAGCAGTTCTTC
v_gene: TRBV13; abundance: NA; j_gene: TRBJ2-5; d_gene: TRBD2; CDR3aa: CASSPLQRLAGGNEQYF; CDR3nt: TGTGCCAGCAGCCCCCTGCAGCGCCTAGCGGGTGGTAATGAGCAGTACTTC
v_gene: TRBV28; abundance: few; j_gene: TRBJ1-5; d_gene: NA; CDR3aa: CASRGGSNQPQHF; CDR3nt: TGTGCTTCCAGGGGCGGAAGCAATCAGCCCCAGCATTTT
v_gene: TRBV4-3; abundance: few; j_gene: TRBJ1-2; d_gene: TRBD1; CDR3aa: CASSLGTGKGYYGYTF; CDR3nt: TGCGCCAGCAGCCTTGGGACAGGGAAGGGATACTATGGCTACACCTTC
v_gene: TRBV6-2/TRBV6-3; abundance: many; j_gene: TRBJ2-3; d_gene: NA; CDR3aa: CASSHRDTWDTQYF; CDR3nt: TGTGCCAGCAGTCACCGGGACACTTGGGATACGCAGTATTTT
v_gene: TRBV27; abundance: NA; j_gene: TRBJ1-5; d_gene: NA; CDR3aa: CASSWSRNQPQHF; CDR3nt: TGTGCCAGCAGTTGGAGTCGCAATCAGCCCCAGCATTTT
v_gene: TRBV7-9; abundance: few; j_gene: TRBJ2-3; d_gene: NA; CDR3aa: CASSSAGGVDTQYF; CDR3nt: TGTGCCAGCAGCTCCGCGGGCGGGGTGGATACGCAGTATTTT
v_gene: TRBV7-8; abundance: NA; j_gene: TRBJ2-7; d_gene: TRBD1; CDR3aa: CASRAPGGFYNEQYF; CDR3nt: TGTGCCAGCAGGGCCCCAGGGGGCTTCTACAATGAGCAGTACTTC
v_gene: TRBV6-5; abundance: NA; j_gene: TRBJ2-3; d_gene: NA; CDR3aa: CASSDPGRTDTQYF; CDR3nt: TGTGCCAGCAGCGACCCGGGCCGCACAGATACGCAGTATTTT
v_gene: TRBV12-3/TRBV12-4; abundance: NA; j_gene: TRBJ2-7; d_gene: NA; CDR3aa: CASSARTVPYEQYF; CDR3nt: TGTGCCAGCAGTGCCAGGACCGTCCCCTACGAGCAGTACTTC
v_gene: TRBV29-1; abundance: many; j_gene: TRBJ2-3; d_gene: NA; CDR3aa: CSVEPGVTDTQYF; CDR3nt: TGCAGCGTTGAACCAGGGGTTACAGATACGCAGTATTTT
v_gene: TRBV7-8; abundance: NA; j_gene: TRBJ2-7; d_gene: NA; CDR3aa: CASSLVGGAIYEQYF; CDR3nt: TGTGCCAGCAGCTTAGTGGGGGGGGCCATTTACGAGCAGTACTTC
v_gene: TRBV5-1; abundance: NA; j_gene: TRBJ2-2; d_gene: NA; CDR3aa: CASSFQGRDTGELFF; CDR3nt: TGCGCCAGCAGCTTTCAGGGGAGGGACACCGGGGAGCTGTTTTTT
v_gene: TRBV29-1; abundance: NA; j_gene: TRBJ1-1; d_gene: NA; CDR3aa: CSVGNRGNTEAFF; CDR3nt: TGCAGCGTTGGTAACAGAGGGAACACTGAAGCTTTCTTT
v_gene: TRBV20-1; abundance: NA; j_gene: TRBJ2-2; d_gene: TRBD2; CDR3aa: CSARVVAGGPATGELFF; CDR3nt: TGCAGTGCTAGAGTCGTAGCGGGAGGGCCAGCCACCGGGGAGCTGTTTTTT
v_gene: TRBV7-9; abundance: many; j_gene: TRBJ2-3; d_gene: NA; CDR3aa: CASSLVGSSSTDTQYF; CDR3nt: TGTGCCAGCAGCTTAGTCGGTAGTTCTAGCACAGATACGCAGTATTTT
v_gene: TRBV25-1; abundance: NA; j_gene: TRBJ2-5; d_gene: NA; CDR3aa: CASSNTGVQETQYF; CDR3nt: TGTGCCAGCAGTAATACAGGCGTCCAAGAGACCCAGTACTTC
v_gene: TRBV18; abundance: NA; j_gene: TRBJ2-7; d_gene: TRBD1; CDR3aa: CASSTPNRGDEQYF; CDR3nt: TGTGCCAGCTCGACCCCGAACAGGGGGGACGAGCAGTACTTC
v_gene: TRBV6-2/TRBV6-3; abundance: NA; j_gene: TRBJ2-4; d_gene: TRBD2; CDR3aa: CASRKLAGGLGAKNIQYF; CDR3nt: TGTGCCAGCAGAAAACTAGCGGGAGGGCTTGGTGCCAAAAACATTCAGTACTTC
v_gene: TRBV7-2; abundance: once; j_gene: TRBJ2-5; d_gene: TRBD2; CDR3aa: CASSSPGLAGGETQYF; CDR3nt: TGTGCCAGCAGCTCCCCTGGACTAGCGGGAGGAGAGACCCAGTACTTC
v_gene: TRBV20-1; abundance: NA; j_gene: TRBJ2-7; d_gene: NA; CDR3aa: CSARLGRGFSYEQYF; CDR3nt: TGCAGTGCTAGATTGGGGAGGGGGTTTTCCTACGAGCAGTACTTC
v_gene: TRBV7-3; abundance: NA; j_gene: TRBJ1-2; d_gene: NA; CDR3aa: CASSLLAGYGYTF; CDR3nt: TGTGCCAGCAGCTTATTGGCGGGCTATGGCTACACCTTC
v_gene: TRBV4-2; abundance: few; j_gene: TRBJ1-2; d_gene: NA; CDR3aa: CASSQDQREVVYGYTF; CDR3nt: TGTGCCAGCAGCCAAGATCAAAGGGAAGTTGTCTATGGCTACACCTTC
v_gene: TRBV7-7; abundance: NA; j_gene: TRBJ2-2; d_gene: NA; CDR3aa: CASSQSRGLPGELFF; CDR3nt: TGTGCCAGCAGCCAGAGCCGGGGCCTGCCCGGGGAGCTGTTTTTT
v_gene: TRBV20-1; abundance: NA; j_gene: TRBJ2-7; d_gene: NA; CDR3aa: CSASRDSAIYYEQYF; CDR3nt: TGCAGTGCTAGCAGGGATTCGGCGATTTACTACGAGCAGTACTTC
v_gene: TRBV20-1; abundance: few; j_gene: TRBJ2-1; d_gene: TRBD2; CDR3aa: CSASQEGTTYNEQFF; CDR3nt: TGCAGTGCTTCCCAGGAGGGGACTACCTACAATGAGCAGTTCTTC
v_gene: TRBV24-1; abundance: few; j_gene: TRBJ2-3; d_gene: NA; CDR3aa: CATSDPDSRQYF; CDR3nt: TGTGCCACCAGTGATCCCGACTCAAGGCAGTATTTT
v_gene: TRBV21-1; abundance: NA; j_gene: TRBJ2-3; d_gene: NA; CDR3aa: CASAQLTDTQYF; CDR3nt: TGTGCCAGCGCTCAGCTCACAGATACGCAGTATTTT